What follows are 28 T cell receptor beta chains derived from one specimen sequenced in a study of control samples from healthy donors and cancer patients. This table comes from immunoSEQ multiplex PCR, and its TCRdb copy is limited to in-frame clones, with some not included. This table has 120,000 or so clones, around 87% appearing once. The sample comprised blood. These receptors were collected from a man aged 35 to 55 in good health.

The chain joins TRBV9 to TRBJ2-6; 9 nucleotides align to TRBD1. Looked up from germline, CDR1 is SGDLS and CDR2 is YYNGEE. V trimming: 3 bases; J trimming: 0 bases; junction bases outside the gene matches: 4. The CDR3 has 17 residues. CDR3 loop: CASSGGQGLSGANVLTF. The CDR3 DNA reads TGTGCCAGCAGCGGGGGACAGGGCCTCTCTGGGGCCAACGTCCTGACTTTC.

The chain couples TRBV5-1 to TRBJ1-5; D gene ambiguous. V dropped 0 bases and J dropped 5 bases, with 12 bases sitting between them. This CDR3 is 15 amino acids long. Germline V gene lookup returns CDR1 SGHRS and CDR2 YFSETQ. The CDR3 bases are TGCGCCAGCAGCTTGGGAACCTCGGTGGATCAGCCCCAGCATTTT. Protein product: CASSLGTSVDQPQHF.

This clone was counted once. The V call is TRBV12-3 or TRBV12-4, the J call TRBJ1-2; D gene ambiguous. Trimming removed 3 bases from V and 2 bases from J, with 7 bases in between. The CDR3 contains 13 residues. DNA for the CDR3: TGTGCCAGCAGTTTGCGGAGGAACTATGGCTACACCTTC. It encodes CASSLRRNYGYTF.

The chain is built from TRBV19 and TRBJ1-1; D perhaps matches TRBD1 (5 bases). Trimming pared 5 bases from V and 2 bases from J, leaving 12 bases between. There are 14 residues in the CDR3. Germline loops: CDR1 LNHDA, CDR2 SQIVND (reference sequence). The DNA for the CDR3 is TGTGCCAGTAGTCGCGGGGGACCTAACACTGAAGCTTTCTTT. Protein product: CASSRGGPNTEAFF.

This chain links TRBV19 with TRBJ2-1; D might be TRBD2 (7 bases). The CDR3 runs to 17 residues. Germline-derived CDR1 and CDR2 are LNHDA and SQIVND (reference sequence). The ends were cut back, 1 base at V and 1 base at J, with 14 bases in the middle. The DNA for the CDR3 is TGTGCCAGTAGTATAGGAAGGAGGGGGGGATCCTACAATGAGCAGTTCTTC. Its translation: CASSIGRRGGSYNEQFF.

The chain has TRBV29-1 and TRBJ1-2; TRBD1 matches 7 bases. V lost 2 bases to trimming and J lost 7 bases; unmatched junction nucleotides: 4. Germline V lookup: CDR1 SQVTM, CDR2 ANQGSEA. The CDR3 length is 12 residues. For the CDR3, the DNA is TGCAGCGTTGAACAACAGGGGTTTGGCTACACCTTC. As protein: CSVEQQGFGYTF.

This chain joins TRBV12-3 or TRBV12-4 and TRBJ1-5, with no clear D. The CDR3 spans 13 residues. The V gene lost 1 base and the J gene lost 4 bases, with 5 bases spanning the gap. CDR3 region: CASSLVENQPQHF. The DNA for the CDR3 is TGTGCCAGCAGTTTAGTGGAGAATCAGCCCCAGCATTTT.

The rearrangement joins TRBV24-1 to TRBJ1-5; weak D call: TRBD1 (5 bases). V lost 4 bases, J lost 11 bases, and 11 bases lay in between. CDR3 length: 12 residues. Germline V gene data show CDR1 as KGHDR and CDR2 as SFDVKD. The DNA for the CDR3 is TGTGCCACCAGTGACACCATAGGGGCCCAGCATTTT. Amino acids: CATSDTIGAQHF.

The rearrangement uses TRBV7-3 and TRBJ2-3, with D perhaps TRBD2 (6 bases). The CDR3 has 14 amino acids. With 5 bases removed from V and 2 bases from J, the gap between germline ends came to 11 bases. CDR1 and CDR2 from the germline V gene are SGHTA and FQGTGA. The CDR3 bases are TGTGCCAGCAGCCCCCGGGACTTCACAGATACGCAGTATTTT. It yields the protein CASSPRDFTDTQYF.

The chain is built from TRBV15 and TRBJ2-1; no definite D call. V lost 1 base, J lost 4 bases, and 11 bases lay in between. Germline V CDR1 and CDR2: LNHNV, YYDKDF (reference sequence). The CDR3 covers 15 residues. The CDR3 nucleotides are TGTGCCACCAGCAGAGCTTCGGTGGGGTACAATGAGCAGTTCTTC. This translates into CATSRASVGYNEQFF.

The chain links TRBV29-1 to TRBJ1-5, with a possible D match to TRBD1 (5 bases). There are 13 residues in the CDR3. Germline lookup yields CDR1 SQVTM and CDR2 ANQGSEA. Trimming pared 7 bases from V and 3 bases from J, leaving 13 bases between. The CDR3 region is CSAQGAPNQPQHF. The DNA of the CDR3 is TGCAGCGCCCAAGGGGCCCCCAATCAGCCCCAGCATTTT.

This chain joins TRBV18 and TRBJ1-3; D remains unclear. The length of the CDR3 is 13 residues. Germline V gene sequence: CDR1 KGHSH, CDR2 LQKENI. V lost 6 bases to trimming and J lost 6 bases, with 12 bases between them. The CDR3 DNA is TGTGCCAGCTCGCACGGGAACGAAAACACCATATATTTT. Amino acid sequence: CASSHGNENTIYF.

The chain links TRBV7-2 to TRBJ2-5; 8 bases are shared with TRBD2. Losses at the gene ends were 3 bases for V and 4 bases for J; bases not matched to a gene: 16. CDR1 SGHTA and CDR2 FQGNSA come from the germline V gene. The CDR3 covers 18 residues. In DNA form, the CDR3 reads TGTGCCAGCAGCTTTACCCCTTTTGCCGCGGGGGGTGCAGAGACCCAGTACTTC. This codes for CASSFTPFAAGGAETQYF. The entire variable domain, with the rest obtained from reference TRBV7-2 and TRBJ2-5, is as follows: GAGVSQSPSNKVTEKGKDVELRCDPISGHTALYWYRQSLGQGLEFLIYFQGNSAPDKSGLPSDRFSAERTGGSVSTLTIQRTQQEDSAVYLCASSFTPFAAGGAETQYFGPGTRLLVL.

The rearrangement joins TRBV4-3 to TRBJ1-2, with unresolved D. Trimming shortened V by 1 base and J by 2 bases, and 11 bases separated the two germline ends. The CDR3 has 15 amino acids. Germline V gives CDR1 LGHNA, CDR2 YSLEER. In DNA form, the CDR3 reads TGCGCCAGCAGCCAAGTCTCGCTCAGCAACTATGGCTACACCTTC. Translated, it gives CASSQVSLSNYGYTF.

The chain employs TRBV19 and TRBJ2-5; possibly TRBD1 for D (6 bases). CDR3 length: 12 residues. In germline, CDR1 is LNHDA, CDR2 SQIVND (reference sequence). With 3 bases removed from V and 5 bases from J, the gap between germline ends came to 7 bases. The CDR3 region is CASSIQGETQYF. CDR3 DNA: TGTGCCAGTAGTATTCAGGGGGAGACCCAGTACTTC.

The chain couples TRBV4-3 to TRBJ2-7, with 8 bases identical to TRBD2. This CDR3 is 16 amino acids long. Germline V gene data show CDR1 as LGHNA and CDR2 as YSLEER. Trimming took 0 bases from V and 0 from J; bases not matched to a gene: 4. The CDR3 is CASSQEKGTSSYEQYF. DNA of the CDR3: TGCGCCAGCAGCCAAGAAAAGGGGACTAGCTCCTACGAGCAGTACTTC.

Only a few counts were recorded for this clone. This chain joins TRBV3-1 (or the pseudogene TRBV3-2) and TRBJ2-3; TRBD2 matches at 12 bases. Germline V gene sequence: CDR1 LGHDT, CDR2 YNNKEL (reference sequence). The CDR3 has 16 amino acids. V trimming: 4 bases; J trimming: 5 bases; junction bases outside the gene matches: 7. CDR3 sequence: CASSPSSGGARDTQYF. The CDR3, as DNA: TGTGCCAGCAGCCCCTCTAGCGGGGGGGCGAGAGATACGCAGTATTTT.

J is TRBJ1-6 and V is TRBV18, with D unresolved. This CDR3 is built from 13 residues. The V gene's germline CDR1 is KGHSH and CDR2 LQKENI. V was clipped by 3 bases and J by 10 bases, with 10 bases between them. The CDR3 coding sequence is TGTGCCAGCTCACCGGTCGAAAACTCACCCCTCCACTTT. It encodes CASSPVENSPLHF.

This clone appeared a single time. The CDR3 here is CASSLGSGGEEAFF. Here the CDR3 DNA reads TGTGCCAGCAGCTTAGGGTCGGGGGGAGAGGAAGCTTTCTTT. This rearrangement joins TRBV7-9 to TRBJ1-1; D might be TRBD1 (5 bases). The CDR3 is 14 amino acids. The germline V gene encodes CDR1 SEHNR and CDR2 FQNEAQ (reference sequence). Between the trimmed V and J ends, which lost 1 base and 8 bases, there was a span of 14 bases.

The chain has TRBV7-2 and TRBJ2-7; no clear D. This CDR3 has 15 amino acids. Germline CDR1 and CDR2: SGHTA and FQGNSA. V lost 0 bases, J lost 9 bases, and 18 bases lay in between. The CDR3 spells CASSLAPKVRTGQYF. The DNA for the CDR3 is TGTGCCAGCAGCTTAGCGCCGAAGGTCCGTACGGGGCAGTACTTC.

The rearrangement uses TRBV24-1 and TRBJ2-7; the D gene could be TRBD1 or TRBD2 (5 bases each). The V end lost 4 bases, the J end lost 4 bases, and 16 bases lay between the germline ends. The CDR3 has 15 residues. Germline CDR1 and CDR2: KGHDR and SFDVKD. CDR3 sequence reads: CATSDPRQGAYEQYF. The CDR3 nucleotides read TGTGCCACCAGTGACCCTCGGCAGGGAGCATACGAGCAGTACTTC.

This chain uses TRBV4-3 with TRBJ2-1, with 8 bases aligning to TRBD1. In germline, CDR1 is LGHNA, CDR2 YSLEER. V was clipped by 3 bases and J by 3 bases; unmatched bases: 7. The CDR3 contains 16 residues. The DNA for the CDR3 is TGCGCCAGCAGCCAGATGGGACAGGTCTACTACAATGAGCAGTTCTTC. It yields the protein CASSQMGQVYYNEQFF.

The CDR3 DNA is TGTGCCAGCAGTGAATTCTACGGTGAGCAGTTCTTC. This codes for CASSEFYGEQFF. The chain couples TRBV25-1 to TRBJ2-1, with no clear D. V was shortened by 1 base and J by 9 bases, with 7 bases between the two germline ends. This CDR3 has 12 residues. The germline CDR1 and CDR2 sequences are MGHDK and SYGVNS.

The rearrangement joins TRBV29-1 to TRBJ2-3; possible D gene TRBD1, 6 bases. The V and J ends lost 4 bases and 6 bases respectively, with 14 bases between them. CDR1 and CDR2 (germline): SQVTM, ANQGSEA. The CDR3 has 13 residues. CDR3 sequence: CSVGVRTADTQYF. The CDR3 region has the DNA TGCAGCGTTGGGGTCAGGACAGCGGATACGCAGTATTTT.

The chain uses TRBV27 and TRBJ2-3; no definite D call. The CDR3 is 14 amino acids. Trimming stripped 3 bases from V and 3 bases from J, with 10 bases between. Germline V CDR1 and CDR2: MNHEY, SMNVEV (reference sequence). The CDR3 loop is CASSFGRKTDTQYF. The CDR3 DNA reads TGTGCCAGCAGTTTCGGACGTAAAACAGATACGCAGTATTTT.

The chain links TRBV10-3 to TRBJ2-3; TRBD2 aligns across 8 bases. The germline V gene encodes CDR1 ENHRY and CDR2 SYGVKD. V gave up 8 bases and J gave up 1 base; unmatched junction bases: 8. The CDR3 sequence is 15 residues long. CDR3 amino acids: CAIAGSGGGTDTQYF. Written as DNA, the CDR3 is TGTGCCATCGCCGGGAGCGGGGGAGGCACAGATACGCAGTATTTT.

About this clone itself: Being one base from a much bigger clone, this may be a read error. The rearrangement uses TRBV14 and TRBJ2-7; no clear D gene. The V and J ends lost 3 bases and 3 bases respectively, with 3 bases between them. Germline CDR1 reads SGHDN; CDR2 reads FVKESK. The CDR3 extends over 11 amino acids. The CDR3 region has the DNA TGTGCCAGCAGCCAGTTCTACGAGCAGTACTTC. Translation gives CASSQFYEQYF.

The chain is built from TRBV19 and TRBJ1-1, with 7 bases that match TRBD1. J lost 1 base, V lost 2 bases, and 4 bases had no gene match. The length of the CDR3 is 15 residues. Germline CDR1 reads LNHDA; CDR2 reads SQIVND (reference sequence). CDR3 sequence: CASSIRGQPNTEAFF. The CDR3 coding sequence is TGTGCCAGTAGTATAAGGGGACAGCCGAACACTGAAGCTTTCTTT.